The 16 T cell receptor beta chains listed next were all sequenced from one sample in a study of identical twins. One entry per CDR3 protein, called by TCRdb with MiXCR from the 5' RACE reads. In the table there are just under 650,000 distinct CDR3 sequences, roughly 6.6% of which are singletons. These data were also reused for a study on yellow fever vaccine responses in identical twins.

Sequenced material: PBMCs. The source of these receptors is a young woman in good health.

This clonotype was picked up a small number of times. The CDR3 reads CSARGTSHPSTDTQYF. Written as DNA, the CDR3 is TGCAGTGCTAGGGGGACTTCCCACCCTAGCACAGATACGCAGTATTTT. This chain links TRBV20-1 with TRBJ2-3; perhaps TRBD2 as D (6 bases). The CDR3 is made up of 16 amino acids. Germline CDR1 reads DFQATT; CDR2 reads SNEGSKA (reference sequence). Trimming stripped 3 bases from V and 0 bases from J, with 16 bases between.

The V and J genes are TRBV24-1 and TRBJ2-1, with D tentatively TRBD1 (5 bases). Germline CDR1 is KGHDR and CDR2 is SFDVKD. The germline V and J ends were trimmed by 9 bases and 0 bases, with 8 bases remaining between them. The CDR3 sequence is 13 residues long. CDR3 sequence reads: CATGANSYNEQFF. The CDR3, as DNA: TGTGCCACCGGGGCTAACTCCTACAATGAGCAGTTCTTC.

Ten or more counts support this clonotype. The chain links TRBV24-1 to TRBJ2-3; either TRBD1 or TRBD2 may supply D (5 bases each). The ends were cut back, 0 bases at V and 4 bases at J, with 10 bases in the middle. Per the germline V gene, CDR1 is KGHDR and CDR2 is SFDVKD. CDR3 length: 15 amino acids. Written as DNA, the CDR3 is TGTGCCACCAGTGATTTGGGGACCCCTCCAGATACGCAGTATTTT. Protein product: CATSDLGTPPDTQYF.

This chain links TRBV5-1 with TRBJ2-1; D may be TRBD1 (6 bases). Germline V lookup: CDR1 SGHRS, CDR2 YFSETQ. Trimming stripped 0 bases from V and 6 bases from J, with 16 bases between. This CDR3 spans 16 amino acids. This CDR3 reads CASSLEASGGGNEQFF. CDR3 sequence (DNA): TGCGCCAGCAGCTTGGAAGCCTCTGGGGGCGGCAATGAGCAGTTCTTC. The whole variable domain, filled in from reference TRBV5-1 and TRBJ2-1, reads KAGVTQTPRYLIKTRGQQVTLSCSPISGHRSVSWYQQTPGQGLQFLFEYFSETQRNKGNFPGRFSGRQFSNSRSEMNVSTLELGDSALYLCASSLEASGGGNEQFFGPGTRLTVL.

This clonotype was detected ten times or more. The chain recombines TRBV4-2 with TRBJ1-4; TRBD1 matches 7 bases. Germline V CDR1 and CDR2: LGHNA, YNFKEQ. V shed 3 bases and J 5 bases; nucleotides not matched to a gene: 3. This CDR3 region has 14 residues. CDR3 nucleotides: TGTGCCAGCAGCCAGGGACAGACGAATGAAAAACTGTTTTTT. It is translated as CASSQGQTNEKLFF.

The CDR3 reads CSADRANEQFF. The CDR3 region has the DNA TGCAGTGCAGACAGAGCTAATGAGCAGTTCTTC. The rearrangement links TRBV20-1 to TRBJ2-1, with D perhaps matching TRBD1 (5 bases). From germline, CDR1 is DFQATT and CDR2 SNEGSKA (reference sequence). V lost 6 bases and J lost 7, with 10 bases in between. This CDR3 has 11 amino acids.

The gene calls are TRBV7-9 and TRBJ2-5; the match to TRBD1 covers 9 bases. The CDR3 loop spans 13 amino acids. From germline, CDR1 is SEHNR and CDR2 FQNEAQ (reference sequence). The ends lost 7 bases at V and 4 bases at J; junction bases unmatched: 4. In nucleotides, the CDR3 is TGTGCCAGCAAAACAGGGGGCGGAGAGACCCAGTACTTC. Translating gives CASKTGGGETQYF.

This clonotype has only one observation. DNA for the CDR3: TGTGCCAGCAGCCCCGTTCCTGTGGAAGAGACCCAGTACTTC. Encoded protein: CASSPVPVEETQYF. The chain links TRBV5-5 to TRBJ2-5, with D unclear. V lost 4 bases, J lost 3 bases, and 13 bases lay in between. The CDR3 contains 14 residues. The germline CDR1 and CDR2 sequences are SGHKS and YYEKEE (reference sequence).

In this sample, this clonotype turned up a few times. The chain uses TRBV5-1 and TRBJ2-5, with 9 positions matching TRBD1. CDR1 is SGHRS, CDR2 YFSETQ, per germline. The V segment lost 5 bases and the J segment 2 bases; nucleotides outside the gene matches: 4. The CDR3 extends over 14 amino acids. For the CDR3, the DNA is TGCGCCAGCAGACGGACAGGGGTTCAAGAGACCCAGTACTTC. Residues: CASRRTGVQETQYF.

This clonotype was counted many times. CDR3 amino acids: CASSVLGTAQREAYNEQFF. The CDR3 DNA sequence: TGTGCCAGCAGCGTATTGGGGACAGCACAGCGGGAGGCCTACAATGAGCAGTTCTTC. V usage is TRBV9 and J usage is TRBJ2-1; 9 bases agree with TRBD2. V shed 1 base, J shed 2 bases, and the junction held 13 bases outside the gene matches. CDR1 SGDLS and CDR2 YYNGEE come from the germline V gene. The CDR3 is 19 amino acids.

This chain joins TRBV29-1 and TRBJ1-4; maybe TRBD1 (6 bases). Germline CDR1 and CDR2: SQVTM and ANQGSEA. CDR3 length: 13 residues. Trimming took off 5 bases at V and 5 bases at J, with 12 bases between the two ends. The CDR3 DNA is TGCAGCGTTCTACAGGGTTTGAATGAAAAACTGTTTTTT. Amino acids: CSVLQGLNEKLFF.

Worth noting for this clonotype: A much larger clone differs by one base, so this may be a read error. The chain joins TRBV5-1 to TRBJ2-5, with 7 bases matching TRBD1. Unmatched junction bases numbered 3, after V lost 4 bases and J lost 0 bases. CDR1 is SGHRS, CDR2 YFSETQ, per germline. The CDR3 covers 14 residues. CDR3 region: CASSPGQNQETQYF. CDR3 sequence (DNA): TGCGCCAGCAGCCCGGGACAGAACCAAGAGACCCAGTACTTC.

This clonotype was observed once. The rearrangement uses TRBV7-2 and TRBJ2-1; 12 nucleotides agree with TRBD2. This CDR3 has 14 residues. With V trimmed by 5 bases and J by 7 bases, 3 bases remained unmatched. Germline assignment: CDR1 SGHTA and CDR2 FQGNSA. The CDR3 DNA follows: TGTGCCAGCAGCCCGACTAGCGGGAGAAATGAGCAGTTCTTC. It specifies CASSPTSGRNEQFF.

This clonotype was observed a handful of times. This sequence joins TRBV10-3 and TRBJ2-2; no firm D call. CDR3 length equals 12 residues. Germline CDR1 is ENHRY and CDR2 is SYGVKD. V shed 9 bases and J shed 5 bases, with 10 bases lying between them. The CDR3 loop is CAISSTTGELFF. The CDR3, as DNA: TGTGCCATATCCTCCACGACCGGGGAGCTGTTTTTT.

The rearrangement uses TRBV2 and TRBJ1-2; 9 positions match TRBD1. The germline V gene has CDR1 SNHLY and CDR2 FYNNEI. Germline trimming cut 9 bases from V and 5 bases from J; bases unmatched to any gene: 16. The CDR3 has 16 residues. CDR3 in DNA: TGTGCCAGTCGCAATGGTGGGACAGGGCTCCTTTATGGCTACACCTTC. This gives the protein CASRNGGTGLLYGYTF.

V and J are TRBV20-1 and TRBJ1-2; tentative D call: TRBD1 (6 bases). V dropped 1 base and J dropped 4 bases, with 13 bases sitting between them. The CDR3 length is 14 residues. The germline V gene encodes CDR1 DFQATT and CDR2 SNEGSKA (reference sequence). CDR3 in amino acids: CSARAQGRGYGYTF. Written as DNA, the CDR3 is TGCAGTGCTAGAGCACAGGGTAGGGGCTATGGCTACACCTTC.